These T cell receptor beta chains were read from a single sample in a study of blood T cell repertoires in COVID-19. The repertoire was sequenced with immunoSEQ multiplex PCR; TCRdb's copy has only in-frame clones and lacks some. Here the sample spans around 120,000 clones, roughly 79% being singletons. Sample: peripheral blood. The origin of the receptors is a human donor in a cohort sampled during active COVID-19. CDR3s leave out the opening cysteine and the closing phenylalanine or tryptophan. Each record gives: clone size, V gene, CDR3 length, J gene, CDR3 protein. Clone size is shown for a subset of rows, as once, few, many or a class of expanded clone.

clone size: NA; V gene: TRBV7-9; CDR3 length: 16; J gene: TRBJ1-6; CDR3 protein: ASSKDRDRNYYNSPLH
clone size: many; V gene: TRBV6-2/TRBV6-3; CDR3 length: 15; J gene: TRBJ1-6; CDR3 protein: ASSYSERSSYNSPLH
clone size: NA; V gene: TRBV6-2/TRBV6-3; CDR3 length: 14; J gene: TRBJ2-7; CDR3 protein: ASSTARDWLTYEQY
clone size: NA; V gene: TRBV14; CDR3 length: 13; J gene: TRBJ1-2; CDR3 protein: ASSPLGGLSYGYT
clone size: NA; V gene: TRBV21-1; CDR3 length: 13; J gene: TRBJ2-2; CDR3 protein: ASSARGRNTGELF
clone size: NA; V gene: TRBV6-1; CDR3 length: 15; J gene: TRBJ1-5; CDR3 protein: ASSAGTGGYSNQPQH
clone size: NA; V gene: TRBV11-2; CDR3 length: 16; J gene: TRBJ2-7; CDR3 protein: ASSLDMYGEDSSYEQY
clone size: NA; V gene: TRBV6-5; CDR3 length: 13; J gene: TRBJ1-1; CDR3 protein: ATRSRGQANTEAF
clone size: few; V gene: TRBV9; CDR3 length: 10; J gene: TRBJ1-6; CDR3 protein: ASSTTNSPLH
clone size: NA; V gene: TRBV5-1; CDR3 length: 12; J gene: TRBJ2-7; CDR3 protein: ASSMDAAVYEQY
clone size: NA; V gene: TRBV24-1; CDR3 length: 13; J gene: TRBJ2-7; CDR3 protein: ATSDPGQETYEQY
clone size: NA; V gene: TRBV28; CDR3 length: 12; J gene: TRBJ2-2; CDR3 protein: ASRGARNTGELF
clone size: NA; V gene: TRBV27; CDR3 length: 13; J gene: TRBJ1-2; CDR3 protein: ASSLWGGTNYGYT
clone size: NA; V gene: TRBV7-2; CDR3 length: 12; J gene: TRBJ1-3; CDR3 protein: ASSFSGTGNTIY
clone size: NA; V gene: TRBV24-1; CDR3 length: 12; J gene: TRBJ2-7; CDR3 protein: ATSAGQGSYEQY
clone size: NA; V gene: TRBV7-2; CDR3 length: 14; J gene: TRBJ1-6; CDR3 protein: ASSSSRTGAGSPLH
clone size: NA; V gene: TRBV5-1; CDR3 length: 11; J gene: TRBJ1-1; CDR3 protein: ASSAEGNTEAF
clone size: few; V gene: TRBV5-1; CDR3 length: 14; J gene: TRBJ1-3; CDR3 protein: ASSLDLQGSGNTIY
clone size: NA; V gene: TRBV9; CDR3 length: 12; J gene: TRBJ2-3; CDR3 protein: ASSPGFSTDTQY
clone size: NA; V gene: TRBV5-4; CDR3 length: 12; J gene: TRBJ2-7; CDR3 protein: ASSWDRLNYEQY
clone size: NA; V gene: TRBV11-3; CDR3 length: 11; J gene: TRBJ2-5; CDR3 protein: ASSAGGGETQY
clone size: NA; V gene: TRBV5-6; CDR3 length: 14; J gene: TRBJ2-5; CDR3 protein: ASSLINPGGMETQY
clone size: few; V gene: TRBV28; CDR3 length: 13; J gene: TRBJ1-2; CDR3 protein: ASSLQSGGPYGYT